These 23 T cell receptor beta chains originate from one sample sequenced in a study of vaccination and CD4 T cells after COVID-19. Antigens for these TCRs are unknown. Cultured CD4+ T-cell DNA underwent Oncomine TCR Beta short-read sequencing. A single record per CDR3 protein comes from TCRdb applying MiXCR to the PCR reads. In the table there are 6,000 to 6,500 distinct CDR3 sequences, about 75% of which are singletons. Treatment here: approximately 9-day PBMC culture with coronavirus spike peptide pools or control peptides (ViraFEST assay). Sequenced input: CD4+ T cells from blood, cultured in vitro. These TCRs come from a human donor who had recovered from COVID-19.

The chain combines TRBV21-1 with TRBJ2-5; TRBD2, the table's D call, lacks a check against the DNA. TRBV21-1 constitutes a pseudogene. The CDR3 spans 17 residues. The CDR3 spells CASSKPIGLAVQETQYF. The CDR3 coding sequence is TGTGCCAGCAGCAAACCTATAGGACTAGCGGTACAAGAGACCCAGTACTTC.

The genes are TRBV6-2 or TRBV6-3 and TRBJ2-3; D is ambiguous. Per germline, CDR1 MNHEY and CDR2 SVGEGT. The CDR3 runs to 16 residues. The V gene lost 3 bases and the J gene lost 0 bases, with 13 bases spanning the gap. CDR3 region: CASSYGPRGSTDTQYF. In DNA form, the CDR3 reads TGTGCCAGCAGTTATGGTCCGCGTGGCAGCACAGATACGCAGTATTTT.

The chain couples TRBV6-1 to TRBJ2-3; 10 bases fit TRBD1. Germline V CDR1 and CDR2: MNHNS, SASEGT. J lost 2 bases, V lost 6 bases, and 8 bases had no gene match. This CDR3 has 16 amino acids. This CDR3 reads CASSARQGANTDTQYF. The DNA for the CDR3 is TGTGCCAGCAGCGCCCGACAGGGGGCAAACACAGATACGCAGTATTTT.

The chain joins TRBV27 to TRBJ1-5; D is unresolved. The CDR3 runs to 14 residues. Germline assignment: CDR1 MNHEY and CDR2 SMNVEV (reference sequence). The germline V and J ends were trimmed by 5 bases and 7 bases, with 15 bases remaining between them. The CDR3, as DNA: TGTGCCAGCAGTCCTTCCGGGTGGCGGCAGCCCCAGCATTTT. It translates to CASSPSGWRQPQHF.

The table lists this clonotype with a few counts. V gene TRBV4-1 combines with J gene TRBJ1-4, with a possible D match to TRBD1 (5 bases). The germline gives CDR1 MGHRA, CDR2 YSYEKL. The CDR3 has 14 residues. V was pared by 5 bases and J by 8 bases, with 15 bases between. The CDR3 DNA reads TGCGCCAGCAGCAAGGGACTTACAGGCGAAAAACTGTTTTTT. As protein: CASSKGLTGEKLFF.

This chain joins TRBV5-1 and TRBJ2-7; 7 bases line up with TRBD2. This CDR3 has 14 amino acids. Trimming removed 4 bases from V and 2 bases from J; junction bases left unmatched: 6. Germline CDR1 is SGHRS and CDR2 is YFSETQ. In nucleotides, the CDR3 is TGCGCCAGCAGCCCGGAGGCGGGGGCCTACGAGCAGTACTTC. It yields the protein CASSPEAGAYEQYF. Based on the CDR3 plus reference TRBV5-1 and TRBJ2-7, the full variable domain is KAGVTQTPRYLIKTRGQQVTLSCSPISGHRSVSWYQQTPGQGLQFLFEYFSETQRNKGNFPGRFSGRQFSNSRSEMNVSTLELGDSALYLCASSPEAGAYEQYFGPGTRLTVT.

The V gene is TRBV6-1, the J gene TRBJ2-7, with D maybe TRBD2 (5 bases). This CDR3 region has 13 residues. Germline V gives CDR1 MNHNS, CDR2 SASEGT. V gave up 7 bases and J gave up 2 bases, with 12 bases separating them. CDR3 region: CASKTLGTYEQYF. CDR3 DNA sequence: TGTGCCAGCAAGACACTAGGGACCTACGAGCAGTACTTC.

V is TRBV27 and J is TRBJ2-3, with no clear D. The CDR3 runs 13 residues. The germline V and J ends were trimmed by 1 base and 4 bases, with 6 bases remaining between them. Germline V lookup: CDR1 MNHEY, CDR2 SMNVEV (reference sequence). CDR3 DNA sequence: TGTGCCAGCAGTTTATGGACCTCAGATACGCAGTATTTT. Its protein is CASSLWTSDTQYF.

This clonotype was counted once. The gene calls are TRBV20-1 and TRBJ1-2; no reliable D call. This CDR3 spans 14 amino acids. Trimming took 0 bases from V and 2 from J, leaving 10 bases between them. The germline CDR1 and CDR2 sequences are DFQATT and SNEGSKA (reference sequence). The chain's CDR3 is CSARDLTENYGYTF. The DNA for the CDR3 is TGCAGTGCTAGAGACCTAACAGAGAACTATGGCTACACCTTC.

V is TRBV6-1 and J is TRBJ2-3; 7 nucleotides align to TRBD2. The junction had 18 bases not matched to a gene; V was cut back by 7 bases and J by 2 bases. Germline V gene data show CDR1 as MNHNS and CDR2 as SASEGT. The CDR3 loop spans 18 amino acids. The CDR3 region has the DNA TGTGCCAGCACCCTGGAGCCGGGAGGTCGGATGGACACAGATACGCAGTATTTT. Protein: CASTLEPGGRMDTDTQYF.

The chain recombines TRBV19 with TRBJ2-4; 7 bases align to TRBD2. This CDR3 contains 17 residues. Unmatched junction bases numbered 14, after V lost 4 bases and J lost 5 bases. From germline, CDR1 is LNHDA and CDR2 SQIVND (reference sequence). CDR3 nucleotide sequence: TGTGCCAGTAGTAACTCAAAAACCGGGACTACCCAAAACATTCAGTACTTC. Amino acids: CASSNSKTGTTQNIQYF.

This clonotype was observed a handful of times. This sequence joins TRBV27 and TRBJ2-1, with 12 bases that match TRBD2. The CDR3 runs 18 residues. The germline CDR1 and CDR2 sequences are MNHEY and SMNVEV (reference sequence). Trimming took 4 bases from V and 5 from J; bases not matched to a gene: 12. CDR3 loop: CASSSRLRLAGENNEQFF. The CDR3 coding sequence is TGTGCCAGCAGTTCCCGACTCAGACTAGCGGGGGAAAACAATGAGCAGTTCTTC.

The chain employs TRBV30 and TRBJ1-6; TRBD1 might be the D (5 bases). CDR1 GTSNPN and CDR2 SVGIG come from the germline V gene (reference sequence). The CDR3 contains 13 residues. The ends were cut back, 5 bases at V and 9 bases at J, with 14 bases in the middle. CDR3 DNA sequence: TGTGCCTGGGAGGGGCGGATTGGTTCACCCCTCCACTTT. Amino acids: CAWEGRIGSPLHF.

This chain links TRBV7-6 with TRBJ1-1; possible D gene TRBD1, 5 bases. Per germline, CDR1 SGHVS and CDR2 FNYEAQ. Trimming cost V 5 bases and J 3 bases, with 10 bases left between them. The CDR3 is made up of 13 amino acids. CDR3 DNA: TGTGCCAGCAGCCCCGGGGGGTACACTGAAGCTTTCTTT. It codes for CASSPGGYTEAFF.

This clonotype was seen a few times. This chain's CDR3 is CASSQRAGGDGYGYTF. The CDR3 nucleotides read TGTGCCAGCAGCCAAAGGGCGGGGGGCGACGGCTATGGCTACACCTTC. The V call is TRBV7-6, the J call TRBJ1-2; perhaps TRBD1 as D (6 bases). There are 16 residues in the CDR3. The germline CDR1 and CDR2 sequences are SGHVS and FNYEAQ. Trimming left V 5 bases short and J 4 bases short, with 20 bases between.

This clonotype was recorded a few times. V and J are TRBV29-1 and TRBJ1-1; 7 bases fit TRBD1. Germline-derived CDR1 and CDR2 are SQVTM and ANQGSEA. This CDR3 is built from 12 residues. The V and J ends lost 0 bases and 11 bases, in that order; junction bases with no gene match: 6. CDR3 amino acids: CSVEDRGTDAFF. The CDR3 nucleotides are TGCAGCGTTGAAGATCGAGGGACAGACGCTTTCTTT. Together with reference TRBV29-1 and TRBJ1-1, the CDR3 gives the full variable domain: SAVISQKPSRDICQRGTSLTIQCQVDSQVTMMFWYRQQPGQSLTLIATANQGSEATYESGFVIDKFPISRPNLTFSTLTVSNMSPEDSSIYLCSVEDRGTDAFFGQGTRLTVV.

This clonotype was seen only a few times. The V call is TRBV7-2, the J call TRBJ1-6, with 8 bases matching TRBD1. The length of the CDR3 is 15 residues. The germline CDR1 and CDR2 sequences are SGHTA and FQGNSA. Trimming at V came to 1 base and at J to 7 bases, leaving 3 bases not matched to a gene. The CDR3 sequence is CASSLDQGANSPLHF. The CDR3 DNA reads as TGTGCCAGCAGCTTAGATCAGGGGGCGAATTCACCCCTCCACTTT.

The chain combines TRBV20-1 with TRBJ2-3; 9 bases match TRBD1. J lost 1 base, V lost 5 bases, and 7 bases had no gene match. This CDR3 spans 15 amino acids. Germline CDR1 and CDR2: DFQATT and SNEGSKA (reference sequence). The CDR3 loop reads CSAEERTGGTDTQYF. CDR3 sequence (DNA): TGCAGTGCTGAAGAGAGGACAGGGGGCACAGATACGCAGTATTTT.

The V and J genes are TRBV27 and TRBJ1-1; possibly TRBD1 for D (5 bases). The CDR3 is 16 residues long. Trimming shortened V by 4 bases and J by 1 base, and 16 bases separated the two germline ends. Germline values: CDR1 MNHEY, CDR2 SMNVEV (reference sequence). The CDR3 region has the DNA TGTGCCAGCAGTTCTAGACAGCAAAGAAAGAACACTGAAGCTTTCTTT. As protein: CASSSRQQRKNTEAFF.

This rearrangement joins TRBV27 to TRBJ2-3; 9 nucleotides line up with TRBD2. CDR3 size: 14 residues. Germline V gene lookup returns CDR1 MNHEY and CDR2 SMNVEV (reference sequence). V lost 5 bases, J lost 8 bases, and 8 bases stayed unmatched. The CDR3 nucleotides read TGTGCCAGCAGTCCGAAGCGGGGGGTCGGTACGCAGTATTTT. The encoded protein is CASSPKRGVGTQYF.

The V and J genes are TRBV19 and TRBJ2-2, with 7 bases fitting TRBD1. The V gene end was trimmed by 5 bases and the J gene end by 0 bases; junction bases not matched to a gene: 3. Germline V gene lookup returns CDR1 LNHDA and CDR2 SQIVND (reference sequence). The CDR3 sequence is 15 residues long. The CDR3 spells CASSVQGTNTGELFF. The CDR3 DNA reads TGTGCCAGTAGTGTACAGGGGACGAACACCGGGGAGCTGTTTTTT.

This clonotype was seen a handful of times. V is TRBV24-1 and J is TRBJ1-1, with D perhaps matching TRBD1 (5 bases). Germline CDR1 reads KGHDR; CDR2 reads SFDVKD. Trimming removed 5 bases from V and 1 base from J, with 10 bases in between. The CDR3 length is 14 residues. CDR3 loop: CATSAGGRNTEAFF. CDR3 coding DNA: TGTGCCACCAGTGCGGGGGGGAGGAACACTGAAGCTTTCTTT.

The chain links TRBV11-2 to TRBJ2-3, with D tentatively TRBD1 (8 bases). V was shortened by 5 bases and J by 10 bases, with 22 bases between the two germline ends. The CDR3 consists of 15 residues. The germline V gene encodes CDR1 SGHAT and CDR2 FQNNGV. This CDR3 is CASSINWGGQDPQYF. The DNA of the CDR3 is TGTGCCAGCAGCATCAATTGGGGGGGACAGGATCCGCAGTATTTT.